This TCR beta chain came from a study of T cells in localized non-small cell lung cancer. This CDR3 contains 14 residues. Trimming removed 4 bases at V and 3 bases at J, with 10 bases between. Looked up from germline, CDR1 is SGHNT and CDR2 is YENEEA. Broader study findings: The greatest T cell clonality was found in uninvolved adjacent lung (higher than in tumor).

This clone was counted between two and nine times. Its antigen is as yet unknown. Data came from immunoSEQ multiplex PCR; TCRdb stores just in-frame clones and leaves some out. This table holds approximately 2,600 clones, 15% to 25% found once. The source material was lung tumor tissue, sampled before any cancer treatment. The chain joins TRBV11-3 to TRBJ2-1, with D possibly TRBD2 on 5 matching bases. The clonotype was recovered from a male donor aged 60 or older with stage II squamous cell lung carcinoma. CDR3 nucleotide sequence: TGTGCCAGCAGCTACCGAGGGAACTACAATGAGCAGTTCTTC. Its translation: CASSYRGNYNEQFF. The full variable domain, in which reference TRBV11-3 and TRBJ2-1 provide the parts outside the CDR3, is EAGVVQSPRYKIIEKKQPVAFWCNPISGHNTLYWYLQNLGQGPELLIRYENEEAVDDSQLPKDRFSAERLKGVDSTLKIQPAELGDSAVYLCASSYRGNYNEQFFGPGTRLTVL.